This T cell receptor beta chain originates from a study of blood T cell repertoires in COVID-19. The wider study: Acute and convalescent COVID-19 samples came from the United States, Italy and Spain. Sample material is recorded as cDNA or gDNA derived from T cells, B-cell-depleted T cells, or PBMCs.

Per the study methods: Reference gene primer amplification yielded estimated nucleated cell counts. Sequencing was performed with immunoSEQ multiplex PCR; in TCRdb, only in-frame clones are kept and a portion is missing. That table is the source of V, J and clone size, and D and trimming were worked out from the DNA. The sample contains 75,000 to 95,000 clones, almost 90% of which appear only once. J gave up 3 bases and V 3 bases, and 3 bases lay outside the gene matches. Germline CDR1 is SNHLY and CDR2 is FYNNEI. CDR3 size: 14 residues. J is TRBJ2-7 and V is TRBV2, with 9 bases lining up with TRBD2. Sequencing was carried out using peripheral blood. The TCR originated in a human donor in a cohort sampled during active COVID-19. CDR3 nucleotides: TGTGCCAGCAGTGATGGCGGGAGGGACTACGAGCAGTACTTC. Protein product: CASSDGGRDYEQYF.